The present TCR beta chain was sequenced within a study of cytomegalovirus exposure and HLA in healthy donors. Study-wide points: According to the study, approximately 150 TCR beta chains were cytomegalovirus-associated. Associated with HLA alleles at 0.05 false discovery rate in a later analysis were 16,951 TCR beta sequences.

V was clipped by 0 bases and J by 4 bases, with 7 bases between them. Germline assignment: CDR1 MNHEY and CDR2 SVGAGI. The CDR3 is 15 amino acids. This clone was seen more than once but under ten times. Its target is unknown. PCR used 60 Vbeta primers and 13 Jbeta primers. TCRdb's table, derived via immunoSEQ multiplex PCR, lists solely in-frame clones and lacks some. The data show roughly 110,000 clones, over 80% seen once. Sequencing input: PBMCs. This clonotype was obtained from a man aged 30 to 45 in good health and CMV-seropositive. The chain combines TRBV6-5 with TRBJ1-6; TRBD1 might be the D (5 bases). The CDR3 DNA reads TGTGCCAGCAGTTACTCCGGGGGTTATAATTCACCCCTCCACTTT. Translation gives CASSYSGGYNSPLHF.